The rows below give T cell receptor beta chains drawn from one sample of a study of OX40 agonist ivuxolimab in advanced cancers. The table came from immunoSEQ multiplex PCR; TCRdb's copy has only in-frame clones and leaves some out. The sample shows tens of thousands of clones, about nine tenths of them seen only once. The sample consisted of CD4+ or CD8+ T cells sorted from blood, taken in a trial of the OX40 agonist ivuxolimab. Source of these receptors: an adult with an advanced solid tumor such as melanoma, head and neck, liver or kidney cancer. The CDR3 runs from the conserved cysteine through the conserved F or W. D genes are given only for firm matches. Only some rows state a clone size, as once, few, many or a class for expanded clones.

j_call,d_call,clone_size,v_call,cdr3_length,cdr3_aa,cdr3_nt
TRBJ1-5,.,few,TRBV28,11,CASSLQGTQHF,TGTGCCAGCAGTTTACAGGGAACCCAGCATTTT
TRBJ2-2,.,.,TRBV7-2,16,CASSLRFTLNTGELFF,TGTGCCAGCAGCTTAAGATTCACTCTCAACACCGGGGAGCTGTTTTTT
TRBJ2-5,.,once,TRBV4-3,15,CASSQVRGATETQYF,TGCGCCAGCAGCCAAGTAAGGGGGGCAACGGAGACCCAGTACTTC
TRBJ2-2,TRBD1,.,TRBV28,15,CASSPSQGGTGELFF,TGTGCCAGCAGTCCTTCACAGGGGGGCACCGGGGAGCTGTTTTTT
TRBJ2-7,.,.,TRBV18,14,CASSPPRVPYEQYF,TGTGCCAGCTCACCGCCAAGGGTGCCCTACGAGCAGTACTTC
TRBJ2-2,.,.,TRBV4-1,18,CASSQEVLDTGSTGELFF,TGCGCCAGCAGCCAAGAGGTTCTGGATACAGGGAGCACCGGGGAGCTGTTTTTT
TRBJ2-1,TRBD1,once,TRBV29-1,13,CSVPGTGDNEQFF,TGCAGCGTCCCCGGGACAGGGGACAATGAGCAGTTCTTC
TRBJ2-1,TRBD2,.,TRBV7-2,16,CASSLRILAGTNEQFF,TGTGCCAGCAGCCTCCGGATCCTAGCGGGTACCAATGAGCAGTTCTTC
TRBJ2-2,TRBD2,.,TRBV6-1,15,CASSPGLQNTGELFF,TGTGCCAGCAGCCCGGGACTACAGAACACCGGGGAGCTGTTTTTT
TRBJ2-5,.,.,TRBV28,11,CASTGQRTQYF,TGTGCCAGCACTGGCCAAAGGACCCAGTACTTC
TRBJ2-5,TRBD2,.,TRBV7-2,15,CASSLGLAGQGTQYF,TGTGCCAGCAGCTTAGGACTAGCGGGCCAGGGGACCCAGTACTTC
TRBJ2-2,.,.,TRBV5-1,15,CASSLERGDTGELFF,TGCGCCAGCAGCTTGGAGAGGGGTGATACCGGGGAGCTGTTTTTT
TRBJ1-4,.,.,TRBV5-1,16,CASSLAGAGTNEKLFF,TGCGCCAGCAGCTTAGCCGGGGCGGGAACTAATGAAAAACTGTTTTTT
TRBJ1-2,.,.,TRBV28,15,CASSPPAKLLHGYTF,TGTGCCAGCAGTCCCCCGGCTAAACTCCTCCATGGCTACACCTTC
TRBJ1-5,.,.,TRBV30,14,CAWRGQGFNQPQHF,TGTGCCTGGAGAGGCCAGGGGTTCAATCAGCCCCAGCATTTT
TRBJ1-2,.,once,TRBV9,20,CASSVRPPPMDSENFYGYTF,TGTGCCAGCAGCGTACGCCCCCCCCCAATGGACAGCGAAAACTTCTATGGCTACACCTTC
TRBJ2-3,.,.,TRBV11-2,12,CASSFPTDTQYF,TGTGCCAGCAGCTTCCCCACAGATACGCAGTATTTT
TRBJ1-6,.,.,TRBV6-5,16,CASSYSTASARDSLHF,TGTGCCAGCAGTTACTCGACCGCGTCGGCGCGGGATTCCCTCCACTTT